This TCR beta chain was identified during a study of blood T cell repertoires in COVID-19. Background on the study: The cDNA or gDNA used as material had been derived from T cells, B-cell-depleted T cells, or PBMCs.

Germline lookup yields CDR1 SEHNR and CDR2 FQNEAQ (reference sequence). CDR3 length: 13 residues. Between the trimmed V and J ends, which lost 1 base and 3 bases, there was a span of 6 bases. This table comes from immunoSEQ multiplex PCR, and its TCRdb copy is limited to in-frame clones, with some not included. The table shows 150,000 to 200,000 clones, with around 85% occurring only once. Sequencing was performed on peripheral blood. V and J are TRBV7-9 and TRBJ2-5; D remains unclear. The receptor comes from a human donor in a cohort sampled during active COVID-19. The CDR3 DNA sequence: TGTGCCAGCAGCTTAGTGCCAGAAGAGACCCAGTACTTC. It yields the protein CASSLVPEETQYF. The complete variable domain, with remaining parts taken from reference TRBV7-9 and TRBJ2-5, reads DTGVSQNPRHKITKRGQNVTFRCDPISEHNRLYWYRQTLGQGPEFLTYFQNEAQLEKSRLLSDRFSAERPKGSFSTLEIQRTEQGDSAMYLCASSLVPEETQYFGPGTRLLVL.